The present TCR beta chain was sequenced within a study of CD8+CD57+ T cells in acquired aplastic anemia (dated by TCRdb to the late 2010s). About the full investigation: DNA extracted from sorted CD4+ and CD8+ cells had a mean of 3.2 ug, with a range of about 0.19 to 30 ug.

Genomic DNA served as template for TCR beta VDJ combination and CDR3 sequence profiling. An Illumina HiSeq 2000 was used for TCR repertoire sequencing. On the authors' methods: TRBV/TRBJ rearrangement plots, CDR3 size and DJ length profiles, and Simpson's diversity index were used to evaluate the repertoires. The most abundant DNA sequence in the deep sequencing data was taken as the immunodominant clone. CDR3 amino acid sequences were screened for sharing across subjects and were compared with published repertoires and the VDJdb database. The public reads were run again by TCRdb, first through fastp at Q25 and then through MiXCR, and only productive beta chains were kept. When rows share a CDR3 protein, they turn into one entry using the most common DNA and genes. These V and J calls originate from TCRdb's pipeline instead of the authors' own analysis. The sample table lists 250,000 to 300,000 distinct CDR3 sequences, approximately 57% of them with a count of one. Roughly 8% of the sample is in the top ten clones.

Turning to this clonotype: The antigen it recognizes is unknown. Per-nucleotide qualities are absent, and no much larger clonotype sits a single base away.

What the work shows at the level of the full study, not this receptor alone: Around 28 CD8+ CDR3 sequences were found to be shared between patients and controls, but these sequences appeared to be highly expressed in patients and within the immunodominant clones of the patients. CD8+ Simpson's diversity did not differ significantly between patients and healthy controls (P=0.060).

Its CDR3 holds 14 amino acids, cysteine through phenylalanine. The kept DNA is CDR3 alone, 42 bases in frame from the first base. V has 5 bases trimmed and J has 4 bases trimmed; junction bases matching no gene number 8. The germline V gene (reference sequence) supplies CDR1 DFQATT and CDR2 SNEGSKA. The study deep-sequenced TCR repertoires of sorted CD4+ and CD8+ blood T cells from severe aplastic anemia patients and healthy subjects. Ficoll-Paque density gradient centrifugation was used to isolate peripheral blood mononuclear cells. CD4+ and CD8+ T cells were sorted by FACS or magnetic beads before DNA extraction.

The chain is encoded by TRBV20-1 joined to TRBJ1-2; 9 central nucleotides agree with TRBD1. The sequenced sample consisted of sorted CD4+, CD8+, or CD8+CD57+ T cells (not recorded which) from PBMCs. The TCR was taken from a human donor with severe aplastic anemia or a healthy control (not recorded which). The sequenced DNA: TGCAGTGCTCTGCGACAGGGGGAGAGCTATGGCTACACCTTC. Translation gives CSALRQGESYGYTF.